This T cell receptor (beta chain) emerged from a study of blood T cell repertoires in COVID-19. Study information: Acute-phase and convalescent COVID-19 samples originated in the United States, Italy and Spain. PBMCs, B-cell-depleted T cells, or T cells were the source of the cDNA or gDNA that made up the material.

The CDR3 runs 12 residues. The V and J ends lost 3 bases and 10 bases, in that order; junction bases with no gene match: 4. Germline CDR1 is SNHLY and CDR2 is FYNNEI. Authors' data handling: From reference gene primer amplification, estimates of nucleated cell counts were derived. Sequencing used immunoSEQ multiplex PCR; TCRdb keeps in-frame clones, though not all of them. D and trimming were read from the DNA, whereas the V and J calls and clone size are those reported in that table. The profile shows 60,000 to 65,000 clones, more than 65% of them singletons. The sequenced sample consisted of peripheral blood. The clonotype comes from a human donor in a cohort sampled during active COVID-19. V gene TRBV2 combines with J gene TRBJ1-1, with 8 positions matching TRBD1. The CDR3 region has the DNA TGTGCCAGCAGTGAGGACAGGGTACGAGCTTTCTTT. As protein: CASSEDRVRAFF.